One and the same sample provided the 30 T cell receptor beta chains below, sequenced in a study of OX40 agonist ivuxolimab in advanced cancers. Libraries were prepared by immunoSEQ multiplex PCR; TCRdb keeps only in-frame clonotypes and omits some of them. The sample carries about 36,000 clones, about 87% recorded once. Sequenced here: CD4+ or CD8+ T cells sorted from blood, sampled in a trial of the OX40 agonist ivuxolimab. The receptors here all came from an adult with an advanced solid tumor such as melanoma, head and neck, liver or kidney cancer.

The rearrangement uses TRBV6-5 and TRBJ2-7; 7 positions match TRBD1. The J segment lost 7 bases and the V segment lost 3 bases, leaving 15 bases of the junction unmatched. There are 16 residues in the CDR3. Germline V gives CDR1 MNHEY, CDR2 SVGAGI. The CDR3 reads CASSYSSQGVHGEQYF. CDR3 nucleotides: TGTGCCAGCAGTTATTCGAGTCAGGGGGTTCATGGGGAGCAGTACTTC.

This clone was counted a few times. The chain employs TRBV18 and TRBJ1-2; 7 bases are shared with TRBD1. With V trimmed by 0 bases and J by 8 bases, 12 bases remained unmatched. The germline CDR1 and CDR2 sequences are KGHSH and LQKENI. The CDR3 covers 16 residues. CDR3 DNA: TGTGCCAGCTCACCACCGGTCTCAGGGGGGCCCATCGGCTACACCTTC. This encodes CASSPPVSGGPIGYTF.

This rearrangement joins TRBV28 to TRBJ2-7, with 8 bases fitting TRBD2. The V segment lost 3 bases and the J segment 2 bases; nucleotides outside the gene matches: 6. The CDR3 length is 15 residues. CDR1 and CDR2 from the germline V gene are MDHEN and SYDVKM. CDR3 region: CASSFSSGRTYEQYF. The CDR3 DNA reads as TGTGCCAGCAGTTTTTCTAGCGGGCGAACCTACGAGCAGTACTTC.

The rearrangement links TRBV7-6 to TRBJ2-1; D not certain. Germline V gene data show CDR1 as SGHVS and CDR2 as FNYEAQ. V was clipped by 3 bases and J by 7 bases, with 10 bases between them. The CDR3 is made up of 13 amino acids. The CDR3 coding sequence is TGTGCCAGCAGCTTCGTAGTAGGGAATGAGCAGTTCTTC. Translation: CASSFVVGNEQFF.

The chain is built from TRBV7-9 and TRBJ2-3; no clear D gene. This CDR3 region has 14 residues. V lost 2 bases, J lost 3 bases, and 9 bases lay in between. Germline values: CDR1 SEHNR, CDR2 FQNEAQ (reference sequence). The chain's CDR3 is CASSLSWGTDTQYF. As DNA, the CDR3 is TGTGCCAGCAGCTTATCTTGGGGAACAGATACGCAGTATTTT.

The V and J genes are TRBV20-1 and TRBJ1-3; D gene uncertain. In germline, CDR1 is DFQATT, CDR2 SNEGSKA (reference sequence). V lost 6 bases, J lost 5 bases, and 8 bases lay in between. CDR3 length equals 11 residues. The CDR3 here is CSAETRNTIYF. CDR3 DNA: TGCAGTGCCGAGACAAGAAACACCATATATTTT.

The J gene is TRBJ1-5, the V gene TRBV30; D is ambiguous. Germline CDR1 GTSNPN, CDR2 SVGIG (reference sequence). This CDR3 has 15 amino acids. V lost 1 base, J lost 4 bases, and 14 bases lay in between. The CDR3 DNA follows: TGTGCCTGGAGTGCCTGGACCGGAGGAAATCAGCCCCAGCATTTT. This codes for CAWSAWTGGNQPQHF.

Regarding this clone: This same CDR3 is encoded by further DNA sequences in the sample. The chain recombines TRBV5-1 with TRBJ2-2; TRBD1 matches 12 bases. Losses at the gene ends were 0 bases for V and 4 bases for J; bases not matched to a gene: 7. This CDR3 has 18 residues. Germline V gene data show CDR1 as SGHRS and CDR2 as YFSETQ. The CDR3 protein is CASSLGDRGRRGTGELFF. The DNA of the CDR3 is TGCGCCAGCAGCTTGGGGGACAGGGGGCGCCGGGGCACCGGGGAGCTGTTTTTT. Looking up the rest from reference TRBV5-1 and TRBJ2-2 gives the full variable domain: KAGVTQTPRYLIKTRGQQVTLSCSPISGHRSVSWYQQTPGQGLQFLFEYFSETQRNKGNFPGRFSGRQFSNSRSEMNVSTLELGDSALYLCASSLGDRGRRGTGELFFGEGSRLTVL.

DNA of the CDR3: TGCGCCAGCATTCACTCCGGGACTCGTATCACAGATACGCAGTATTTT. Encoded protein: CASIHSGTRITDTQYF. This chain uses TRBV10-2 with TRBJ2-3; a weak D match, TRBD2 (6 bases). CDR1 is WSHSY, CDR2 SAAADI, per germline. The CDR3 extends over 16 amino acids. Trimming removed 7 bases at V and 2 bases at J, with 19 bases between.

The V and J genes are TRBV11-3 and TRBJ2-3, with TRBD2 identical over 7 bases. CDR3 length: 13 amino acids. Looked up from germline, CDR1 is SGHNT and CDR2 is YENEEA. J gave up 6 bases and V 4 bases, and 4 bases lay outside the gene matches. Written as DNA, the CDR3 is TGTGCCAGCAGCTCTGGACTAGGCGATACGCAGTATTTT. It is translated as CASSSGLGDTQYF.

The rearrangement joins TRBV9 to TRBJ2-1; D uncertain. V lost 2 bases, J lost 9 bases, and 12 bases lay in between. Germline V lookup: CDR1 SGDLS, CDR2 YYNGEE. CDR3 size: 13 residues. The CDR3 nucleotides are TGTGCCAGCAGCGTCAAGGGTTCTGGTGAGCAGTTCTTC. It specifies CASSVKGSGEQFF.

This chain joins TRBV25-1 and TRBJ1-4; D is unclear. The germline V gene has CDR1 MGHDK and CDR2 SYGVNS. Trimming removed 1 base at V and 7 bases at J, with 7 bases between. The CDR3 runs to 13 residues. CDR3 amino acids: CASSEWIAEKLFF. For the CDR3, the DNA is TGTGCCAGCAGTGAATGGATCGCTGAAAAACTGTTTTTT.

The V gene is TRBV28, the J gene TRBJ2-7, with D uncertain. This CDR3 contains 15 residues. Germline assignment: CDR1 MDHEN and CDR2 SYDVKM. Trimming shortened V by 5 bases and J by 6 bases, and 20 bases separated the two germline ends. The CDR3 region is CASSPLNAPQTEQYF. CDR3 nucleotides: TGTGCCAGCAGTCCGCTGAACGCGCCTCAAACCGAGCAGTACTTC.

The chain couples TRBV28 to TRBJ2-7; 8 positions match TRBD1. The V and J ends lost 7 bases and 1 base, in that order; junction bases with no gene match: 9. CDR1 MDHEN and CDR2 SYDVKM come from the germline V gene. The CDR3 runs 15 residues. DNA of the CDR3: TGTGCCAGCATCACAGGGGGATCGGGATCCTACGAGCAGTACTTC. Translation: CASITGGSGSYEQYF.

The V call is TRBV28, the J call TRBJ1-5; no clear D gene. There are 16 residues in the CDR3. Trimming took 10 bases from V and 0 from J, leaving 19 bases between them. CDR1 and CDR2 from the germline V gene are MDHEN and SYDVKM. Here the CDR3 reads CATEVRTYYSNQPQHF. In nucleotides, the CDR3 is TGTGCCACCGAGGTGCGAACATATTATAGCAATCAGCCCCAGCATTTT. Full variable domain (rest looked up from reference TRBV28 and TRBJ1-5): DVKVTQSSRYLVKRTGEKVFLECVQDMDHENMFWYRQDPGLGLRLIYFSYDVKMKEKGDIPEGYSVSREKKERFSLILESASTNQTSMYLCATEVRTYYSNQPQHFGDGTRLSIL.

A few counts support this clone. This chain links TRBV5-7 with TRBJ2-2, with a tentative D call TRBD1 (6 bases). TRBV5-7 is an ORF, and what it does is uncertain. The CDR3 spans 13 residues. The germline V and J ends were trimmed by 0 bases and 13 bases, with 13 bases remaining between them. The CDR3 is CASSLAHRVGLFF. DNA for the CDR3: TGTGCCAGCAGCTTGGCACACAGGGTTGGGCTGTTTTTT.

The chain carries TRBV6-6 and TRBJ2-2, with D hard to call. This CDR3 region has 13 residues. The V gene lost 6 bases and the J gene lost 4 bases, with 9 bases spanning the gap. From germline, CDR1 is MNHNY and CDR2 SVGAGI (reference sequence). The CDR3 loop reads CASSPVGTGELFF. CDR3 DNA: TGTGCCAGCAGCCCTGTCGGCACCGGGGAGCTGTTTTTT.

CDR3 protein: CASSPPRQGKYEQYF. The DNA for the CDR3 is TGTGCCAGCAGCCCCCCCCGCCAGGGAAAATACGAGCAGTACTTC. The chain recombines TRBV27 with TRBJ2-7, with D possibly TRBD1 on 5 matching bases. The CDR3 is 15 amino acids. CDR1 and CDR2 (germline): MNHEY, SMNVEV (reference sequence). Trimming stripped 6 bases from V and 4 bases from J, with 19 bases between.

The chain links TRBV7-2 to TRBJ2-1; 7 positions agree with TRBD2. The germline CDR1 and CDR2 sequences are SGHTA and FQGNSA. This CDR3 has 15 residues. The V and J ends lost 5 bases and 4 bases, in that order; junction bases with no gene match: 8. The DNA for the CDR3 is TGTGCCAGCAGCACCCGACTCGGGGGGTACAATGAGCAGTTCTTC. Its translation: CASSTRLGGYNEQFF.

The genes are TRBV9 and TRBJ2-3; 7 positions agree with TRBD2. The CDR3 runs to 15 residues. The germline gives CDR1 SGDLS, CDR2 YYNGEE. V lost 0 bases, J lost 3 bases, and 4 bases stayed unmatched. The chain's CDR3 is CASSVDTGRTDTQYF. CDR3 nucleotide sequence: TGTGCCAGCAGCGTAGATACCGGGAGGACAGATACGCAGTATTTT. The full variable domain, in which reference TRBV9 and TRBJ2-3 provide the parts outside the CDR3, is DSGVTQTPKHLITATGQRVTLRCSPRSGDLSVYWYQQSLDQGLQFLIQYYNGEERAKGNILERFSAQQFPDLHSELNLSSLELGDSALYFCASSVDTGRTDTQYFGPGTRLTVL.

This clone was picked up one time. This chain links TRBV6-1 with TRBJ2-5; the D gene is possibly TRBD2 (7 bases). Per the germline V gene, CDR1 is MNHNS and CDR2 is SASEGT. The CDR3 is 17 amino acids. V shed 0 bases and J shed 5 bases, with 19 bases lying between them. The CDR3 sequence is CASSEALRAGARETQYF. The CDR3 bases are TGTGCCAGCAGTGAAGCGCTTCGGGCGGGGGCACGGGAGACCCAGTACTTC.

The chain combines TRBV19 with TRBJ1-5, with a possible D match to TRBD1 (5 bases). V was trimmed by 6 bases and J by 2 bases, leaving 17 bases between them. This CDR3 has 16 residues. CDR1 is LNHDA, CDR2 SQIVND, per germline (reference sequence). CDR3 sequence reads: CASRPQGVGGNQPQHF. The DNA for the CDR3 is TGTGCCAGTAGACCCCAAGGGGTGGGGGGCAATCAGCCCCAGCATTTT. Together with reference TRBV19 and TRBJ1-5, the CDR3 gives the full variable domain: DGGITQSPKYLFRKEGQNVTLSCEQNLNHDAMYWYRQDPGQGLRLIYYSQIVNDFQKGDIAEGYSVSREKKESFPLTVTSAQKNPTAFYLCASRPQGVGGNQPQHFGDGTRLSIL.

The rearrangement links TRBV6-5 to TRBJ1-2; D gene uncertain. There are 14 residues in the CDR3. From germline, CDR1 is MNHEY and CDR2 SVGAGI. Deletions cut 7 bases from V and 4 bases from J, with 16 bases between. The CDR3 sequence: CASTRLTGLYGYTF. CDR3 coding DNA: TGTGCCAGCACCCGGTTAACTGGACTCTATGGCTACACCTTC.

The genes are TRBV5-1 and TRBJ1-1; D call uncertain. The V gene's germline CDR1 is SGHRS and CDR2 YFSETQ. V lost 3 bases and J lost 5, with 14 bases in between. The CDR3 length is 14 residues. The CDR3 DNA reads as TGCGCCAGCAGCTCAGGACCTGGGAGTACTGAAGCTTTCTTT. It yields the protein CASSSGPGSTEAFF.

This clone showed up just once. The CDR3 coding sequence is TGTGCCAGCAGCCCCGCAGGACGGCGGGGCTATGGCTACACCTTC. Protein: CASSPAGRRGYGYTF. The chain recombines TRBV7-8 with TRBJ1-2; D is undetermined. The V end was cut by 5 bases, the J end by 4 bases, with 17 bases between. The length of the CDR3 is 15 residues. Per germline, CDR1 SGHVS and CDR2 FQNEAQ.

The chain combines TRBV11-1 with TRBJ2-1, with 9 bases aligning to TRBD1. This CDR3 spans 16 amino acids. CDR1 and CDR2 (germline): SGHAT, FQDESV (reference sequence). The junction had 7 bases not matched to a gene; V was cut back by 3 bases and J by 4 bases. The CDR3 nucleotides are TGTGCCAGCAGCTTTCAGGGACAGGGTCGATACAATGAGCAGTTCTTC. Residues: CASSFQGQGRYNEQFF.

Of note for this clone: The same CDR3 can be traced to other DNA sequences in this sample. V usage is TRBV5-1 and J usage is TRBJ1-2, with D tentatively TRBD1 (5 bases). The CDR3 has 13 residues. Germline V gene lookup returns CDR1 SGHRS and CDR2 YFSETQ. The V and J ends lost 1 base and 4 bases respectively, with 8 bases between them. Written as DNA, the CDR3 is TGCGCCAGCAGCTTGCCGGGGGTCTATGGCTACACCTTC. Amino acids: CASSLPGVYGYTF.

The CDR3 nucleotides read TGTGCCAGCAGTTCATTACCGGACAGGGGACATTCACCCCTCCACTTT. Its translation is CASSSLPDRGHSPLHF. The chain links TRBV6-5 to TRBJ1-6; TRBD1 matches 9 bases. V lost 4 bases and J lost 8; bases outside the gene matches: 9. CDR3 size: 16 residues. Germline V gene lookup returns CDR1 MNHEY and CDR2 SVGAGI.

J is TRBJ2-7 and V is TRBV7-8; perhaps TRBD1 as D (5 bases). Trimming took 5 bases from V and 6 from J, leaving 11 bases between them. This CDR3 is built from 12 residues. Germline CDR1 is SGHVS and CDR2 is FQNEAQ. CDR3 in amino acids: CASSPQGFEQYF. DNA for the CDR3: TGTGCCAGCAGCCCCCAGGGCTTCGAGCAGTACTTC.

The rearrangement links TRBV11-2 to TRBJ1-2; 7 bases fit TRBD1. Germline loops: CDR1 SGHAT, CDR2 FQNNGV. J gave up 7 bases and V 4 bases, and 6 bases lay outside the gene matches. The CDR3 length is 13 residues. CDR3 residues: CASSYQGERGYTF. CDR3 bases: TGTGCCAGCAGCTACCAGGGGGAACGTGGCTACACCTTC.